These 29 T cell receptor beta chains came from one sample sequenced in a study of blood T cell repertoires in COVID-19. Clones were sequenced by immunoSEQ multiplex PCR, and TCRdb holds only the in-frame ones, with some missing. The sample includes about 210,000 clones, approximately 83% seen only once; the top ten take about 2.7%. Sequences were obtained from peripheral blood. The source is a woman aged 40 to 49 with active or convalescent COVID-19.

This clone is a singleton in its sample. V is TRBV12-2 and J is TRBJ1-2; the DNA was not used to check the table's D call, TRBD1. TRBV12-2 is shown as a pseudogene. The CDR3 sequence is 16 residues long. The CDR3 DNA is TGTGCAAGTCGCTCCAAAACAGGGGTGGAGCTCTATGGCTACACCTTC. It is translated as CASRSKTGVELYGYTF.

In DNA form, the CDR3 reads TGTGCCTGGAGTGTACCAGGGTTGGTGAACACCATATATTTT. Encoded protein: CAWSVPGLVNTIYF. This chain connects TRBV30 to TRBJ1-3; D perhaps matches TRBD1 (5 bases). The CDR3 covers 14 residues. Germline assignment: CDR1 GTSNPN and CDR2 SVGIG (reference sequence). Trimming stripped 0 bases from V and 7 bases from J, with 13 bases between.

This chain connects TRBV24-1 to TRBJ2-1; 13 nucleotides agree with TRBD2. Germline values: CDR1 KGHDR, CDR2 SFDVKD. The length of the CDR3 is 20 residues. The trim removed 0 bases at V and 4 bases at J, leaving 11 bases unmatched. CDR3 amino acids: CATSDLHLLAGGTPYNEQFF. CDR3 in DNA: TGTGCCACCAGTGATTTGCATTTACTAGCGGGGGGGACACCATACAATGAGCAGTTCTTC.

The chain carries TRBV29-1 and TRBJ2-3; TRBD1 matches at 10 bases. V gave up 3 bases and J gave up 2 bases; unmatched junction bases: 11. The germline V gene has CDR1 SQVTM and CDR2 ANQGSEA. CDR3 length: 17 residues. CDR3 loop: CSVDATGTGEYTDTQYF. DNA of the CDR3: TGCAGCGTTGATGCGACCGGGACAGGGGAGTACACAGATACGCAGTATTTT.

The chain couples TRBV15 to TRBJ2-7; perhaps TRBD1 as D (6 bases). From germline, CDR1 is LNHNV and CDR2 YYDKDF (reference sequence). V lost 5 bases to trimming and J lost 6 bases, with 17 bases between them. There are 14 residues in the CDR3. CDR3 nucleotide sequence: TGTGCCACCAGCGGGGACATGTCCGGACGCGAGCAGTACTTC. This codes for CATSGDMSGREQYF.

The V gene is TRBV29-1, the J gene TRBJ2-7; D perhaps matches TRBD2 (5 bases). Germline CDR1 and CDR2: SQVTM and ANQGSEA. The CDR3 is made up of 12 amino acids. Trimming took 6 bases from V and 2 from J, leaving 11 bases between them. CDR3 sequence reads: CSVGDVPYEQYF. In nucleotides, the CDR3 is TGCAGCGTGGGAGACGTACCCTACGAGCAGTACTTC.

This chain's CDR3 is CASSLELRGYSSGYTF. The CDR3 DNA reads as TGTGCCAGCAGCTTGGAGTTGAGGGGGTATTCGAGTGGCTACACCTTC. This chain joins TRBV5-6 and TRBJ1-2; possibly TRBD1 for D (6 bases). Germline assignment: CDR1 SGHDT and CDR2 YYEEEE. This CDR3 comprises 16 residues. V gave up 0 bases and J gave up 7 bases, with 19 bases separating them.

The chain is built from TRBV3-1 (or the pseudogene TRBV3-2) and TRBJ2-3; 10 bases align to TRBD2. The CDR3 has 17 residues. After removal of 0 bases from V and 4 bases from J, the junction contained 7 bases not matched to a gene. CDR1 and CDR2 from the germline V gene are LGHDT and YNNKEL (reference sequence). The CDR3: CASSQDASGSGADTQYF. The CDR3 DNA reads as TGTGCCAGCAGCCAAGATGCTAGCGGGAGTGGTGCAGATACGCAGTATTTT.

The chain recombines TRBV30 with TRBJ2-1; 8 positions match TRBD2. The CDR3 runs 19 residues. Germline assignment: CDR1 GTSNPN and CDR2 SVGIG (reference sequence). V gave up 2 bases and J gave up 0 bases; unmatched junction bases: 15. The CDR3 sequence is CAWSSGPAGASNSYNEQFF. CDR3 DNA sequence: TGTGCCTGGAGTTCCGGTCCAGCGGGGGCGTCCAACTCCTACAATGAGCAGTTCTTC.

The rearrangement joins TRBV18 to TRBJ1-2; possibly TRBD1 for D (6 bases). Looked up from germline, CDR1 is KGHSH and CDR2 is LQKENI. V was cut by 8 bases and J by 4 bases, with 14 bases left in between. This CDR3 has 13 residues. CDR3: CASEEQGGYGYTF. For the CDR3, the DNA is TGTGCCAGCGAGGAACAGGGCGGCTATGGCTACACCTTC. Together with reference TRBV18 and TRBJ1-2, the CDR3 gives the full variable domain: NAGVMQNPRHLVRRRGQEARLRCSPMKGHSHVYWYRQLPEEGLKFMVYLQKENIIDESGMPKERFSAEFPKEGPSILRIQQVVRGDSAAYFCASEEQGGYGYTFGSGTRLTVV.

This rearrangement joins TRBV9 to TRBJ1-1; D is possibly TRBD1 (6 bases). Per the germline V gene, CDR1 is SGDLS and CDR2 is YYNGEE. Deletions cut 2 bases from V and 1 base from J, with 15 bases between. The CDR3 has 16 residues. The CDR3 coding sequence is TGTGCCAGCAGCGTTCATCCCGACAGGTCGAACACTGAAGCTTTCTTT. It is translated as CASSVHPDRSNTEAFF.

The DNA for the CDR3 is TGTGCCAGCAGCTTAGCCCTAGCGGCCCCCTACGAGCAGTACTTC. It is translated as CASSLALAAPYEQYF. The chain couples TRBV7-2 to TRBJ2-7; TRBD2 matches at 7 bases. J was trimmed by 2 bases and V by 0 bases; bases with no gene match: 4. The CDR3 length is 15 residues. The germline CDR1 and CDR2 sequences are SGHTA and FQGNSA.

This chain joins TRBV30 and TRBJ1-1, with 7 bases fitting TRBD1. Germline assignment: CDR1 GTSNPN and CDR2 SVGIG (reference sequence). V trimming: 1 base; J trimming: 0 bases; junction bases outside the gene matches: 11. The CDR3 length is 17 residues. CDR3 protein: CAWSDWTGRPMNTEAFF. The CDR3 bases are TGTGCCTGGAGTGACTGGACAGGCCGCCCCATGAACACTGAAGCTTTCTTT.

The chain recombines TRBV30 with TRBJ1-3; 8 bases map to TRBD1. There are 13 residues in the CDR3. Germline lookup yields CDR1 GTSNPN and CDR2 SVGIG (reference sequence). V gave up 0 bases and J gave up 11 bases; unmatched junction bases: 6. The CDR3 DNA follows: TGTGCCTGGAGTGTAAATTCCAGGGGGCCCATATATTTT. The encoded protein is CAWSVNSRGPIYF. The entire variable domain, with the rest obtained from reference TRBV30 and TRBJ1-3, is as follows: SQTIHQWPATLVQPVGSPLSLECTVEGTSNPNLYWYRQAAGRGLQLLFYSVGIGQISSEVPQNLSASRPQDRQFILSSKKLLLSDSGFYLCAWSVNSRGPIYFGEGSWLTVV.

The chain is built from TRBV27 and TRBJ1-1, with D tentatively TRBD1 (6 bases). The CDR3 loop spans 14 amino acids. The germline CDR1 and CDR2 sequences are MNHEY and SMNVEV (reference sequence). V lost 3 bases to trimming and J lost 6 bases, with 14 bases between them. CDR3 amino acids: CASSFTGLMSEAFF. Here the CDR3 DNA reads TGTGCCAGCAGTTTCACAGGGCTCATGTCTGAAGCTTTCTTT.

The chain combines TRBV5-1 with TRBJ2-2; 10 bases match TRBD2. The CDR3 runs 17 residues. V was pared by 6 bases and J by 2 bases, with 10 bases of the junction left unmatched. The germline CDR1 and CDR2 sequences are SGHRS and YFSETQ. The CDR3 bases are TGCGCCAGCACTGTGATGCCTAGCGGGAGAAACACCGGGGAGCTGTTTTTT. This encodes CASTVMPSGRNTGELFF.

The V call is TRBV4-1, the J call TRBJ1-1; 9 bases match TRBD1. In germline, CDR1 is MGHRA, CDR2 YSYEKL. CDR3 size: 16 residues. The junction had 6 bases not matched to a gene; V was cut back by 4 bases and J by 0 bases. The CDR3 bases are TGCGCCAGCAGCCCGGGGACAGGGCCAATGAACACTGAAGCTTTCTTT. This encodes CASSPGTGPMNTEAFF.

In its sample, this clone was seen many times. This chain joins TRBV5-1 and TRBJ1-5, with D possibly matching TRBD1 (6 bases). Germline CDR1 reads SGHRS; CDR2 reads YFSETQ. The length of the CDR3 is 16 residues. V shed 2 bases and J shed 3 bases, with 15 bases lying between them. In DNA form, the CDR3 reads TGCGCCAGCAGCTTCAATGGGGGCCGGGACAATCAGCCCCAGCATTTT. Its protein product is CASSFNGGRDNQPQHF. Looking up the rest from reference TRBV5-1 and TRBJ1-5 gives the full variable domain: KAGVTQTPRYLIKTRGQQVTLSCSPISGHRSVSWYQQTPGQGLQFLFEYFSETQRNKGNFPGRFSGRQFSNSRSEMNVSTLELGDSALYLCASSFNGGRDNQPQHFGDGTRLSIL.

The chain uses TRBV15 and TRBJ1-3, with 7 positions matching TRBD1. CDR3 size: 16 residues. The trim removed 4 bases at V and 2 bases at J, leaving 8 bases unmatched. CDR1 LNHNV and CDR2 YYDKDF come from the germline V gene (reference sequence). Written as DNA, the CDR3 is TGTGCCACCAGCACAACCGACAGGGCGACTGGAAACACCATATATTTT. This translates into CATSTTDRATGNTIYF.

The chain couples TRBV12-3 or TRBV12-4 to TRBJ1-2; D may be TRBD1 (5 bases). V gave up 2 bases and J gave up 6 bases, with 10 bases separating them. The CDR3 is 13 residues long. CDR3 sequence reads: CASSLLGVDGYTF. The CDR3 DNA reads TGTGCCAGCAGTTTATTAGGGGTTGATGGCTACACCTTC.

This clone was recorded a few times. This sequence joins TRBV11-2 and TRBJ2-7; 7 bases fit TRBD1. V shed 3 bases and J 5 bases; nucleotides not matched to a gene: 7. Germline V gene sequence: CDR1 SGHAT, CDR2 FQNNGV. The CDR3 runs to 14 residues. This chain's CDR3 is CASSFKGQQDEQYF. The DNA for the CDR3 is TGTGCCAGCAGCTTCAAGGGACAGCAAGACGAGCAGTACTTC.

The chain carries TRBV5-1 and TRBJ2-3; 10 bases align to TRBD2. The CDR3 consists of 17 residues. Germline V gene sequence: CDR1 SGHRS, CDR2 YFSETQ. V dropped 4 bases and J dropped 1; count of bases not matched to a gene: 9. The CDR3 nucleotides are TGCGCCAGCAGCCCCTCGACAGCGGGGGGGGGCACAGATACGCAGTATTTT. Its translation: CASSPSTAGGGTDTQYF.

Comment on this clone: Distinct nucleotide sequences in the sample also encode this CDR3. The V call is TRBV14, the J call TRBJ1-1; possibly TRBD1 for D (5 bases). This CDR3 region has 13 residues. Germline lookup yields CDR1 SGHDN and CDR2 FVKESK. The V end was cut by 4 bases, the J end by 1 base, with 7 bases between. The CDR3 sequence is CASSLTGNTEAFF. The CDR3 DNA sequence: TGTGCCAGCAGCCTCACAGGGAACACTGAAGCTTTCTTT.

The V call is TRBV7-2, the J call TRBJ2-7; D gene unclear. Germline-derived CDR1 and CDR2 are SGHTA and FQGNSA. The CDR3 is 12 residues long. V lost 2 bases and J lost 4, with 6 bases in between. Written as DNA, the CDR3 is TGTGCCAGCAGCTTATTGCGTTACGAGCAGTACTTC. This gives the protein CASSLLRYEQYF. Combining the CDR3 with reference TRBV7-2 and TRBJ2-7 gives the whole variable domain GAGVSQSPSNKVTEKGKDVELRCDPISGHTALYWYRQSLGQGLEFLIYFQGNSAPDKSGLPSDRFSAERTGGSVSTLTIQRTQQEDSAVYLCASSLLRYEQYFGPGTRLTVT.

CDR3 residues: CASSFRRTGKTEAFF. CDR3 sequence (DNA): TGTGCCAGCAGCTTCAGGAGGACAGGGAAGACTGAAGCTTTCTTT. The chain is built from TRBV3-1 (or the pseudogene TRBV3-2) and TRBJ1-1, with 8 positions matching TRBD1. Germline V lookup: CDR1 LGHDT, CDR2 YNNKEL (reference sequence). The CDR3 extends over 15 amino acids. With V trimmed by 5 bases and J by 5 bases, 10 bases remained unmatched.

J is TRBJ2-5 and V is TRBV9, with TRBD2 identical over 7 bases. Unmatched junction bases numbered 13, after V lost 4 bases and J lost 4 bases. Germline lookup yields CDR1 SGDLS and CDR2 YYNGEE. CDR3 length: 16 residues. The CDR3 spells CASSSEGGLAPETQYF. The CDR3 bases are TGTGCCAGCAGCTCAGAGGGAGGGTTAGCCCCAGAGACCCAGTACTTC.

The J gene is TRBJ1-5, the V gene TRBV4-1, with 7 bases lining up with TRBD1. CDR1 and CDR2 (germline): MGHRA, YSYEKL. J gave up 4 bases and V 0 bases, and 3 bases lay outside the gene matches. The CDR3 extends over 15 amino acids. DNA for the CDR3: TGCGCCAGCAGCCAAGATGCAGGGGGAAATCAGCCCCAGCATTTT. Translation: CASSQDAGGNQPQHF.

The V and J genes are TRBV25-1 and TRBJ2-1; 9 bases agree with TRBD1. Germline V lookup: CDR1 MGHDK, CDR2 SYGVNS. The CDR3 is 14 amino acids. The V and J ends lost 5 bases and 2 bases, in that order; junction bases with no gene match: 1. The CDR3 sequence is CASSRQGAYNEQFF. Here the CDR3 DNA reads TGTGCCAGCAGTAGACAGGGGGCCTACAATGAGCAGTTCTTC.

V and J are TRBV5-1 and TRBJ2-1; D remains ambiguous. Germline CDR1 is SGHRS and CDR2 is YFSETQ. V was trimmed by 0 bases and J by 4 bases, leaving 20 bases between them. This CDR3 contains 18 residues. The CDR3 spells CASSLVGGAALLYNEQFF. The CDR3 DNA sequence: TGCGCCAGCAGCTTGGTGGGTGGTGCGGCCCTATTATACAATGAGCAGTTCTTC. The variable domain in full, completed from reference TRBV5-1 and TRBJ2-1, reads KAGVTQTPRYLIKTRGQQVTLSCSPISGHRSVSWYQQTPGQGLQFLFEYFSETQRNKGNFPGRFSGRQFSNSRSEMNVSTLELGDSALYLCASSLVGGAALLYNEQFFGPGTRLTVL.